The 32 T cell receptor beta chains presented below share a single source sample, sequenced in a study of T cell clonotyping in hematopoietic cell transplantation. Sequencing used immunoSEQ multiplex PCR; TCRdb keeps in-frame clones, though not all of them. The table shows thousands of clones, with approximately 94% occurring only once. The sequencing here drew on peripheral blood mononuclear cells, taken 30 days after allogeneic stem cell transplant. The receptors were gathered from a male patient in his sixties or seventies who had an allogeneic stem cell transplant from an unrelated donor, so T cells may come from the graft donor. Some clones in this sample may be carry-over from other donors' samples.

The chain carries TRBV4-3 and TRBJ2-7, with D perhaps given as TRBD1 or TRBD2 (5 bases each). This CDR3 is 16 amino acids long. With 3 bases removed from V and 2 bases from J, the gap between germline ends came to 17 bases. CDR1 is LGHNA and CDR2 is YSLEER in the germline V gene. CDR3 protein: CASSQVGEGFTYEQYF. Written as DNA, the CDR3 is TGCGCCAGCAGCCAGGTGGGGGAAGGGTTTACCTACGAGCAGTACTTC.

The genes are TRBV30 and TRBJ2-1; 8 positions match TRBD2. Unmatched junction bases numbered 7, after V lost 2 bases and J lost 7 bases. This CDR3 contains 14 residues. Germline V CDR1 and CDR2: GTSNPN, SVGIG (reference sequence). Here the CDR3 reads CAWSPPGLGNEQFF. The CDR3 bases are TGTGCCTGGAGTCCCCCGGGACTAGGAAATGAGCAGTTCTTC.

This sequence joins TRBV9 and TRBJ1-1; 7 bases agree with TRBD1. Germline V lookup: CDR1 SGDLS, CDR2 YYNGEE. The trim removed 5 bases at V and 1 base at J, leaving 5 bases unmatched. The CDR3 has 14 residues. CDR3 in DNA: TGTGCCAGCAGTAAGAACAGGGGGAACACTGAAGCTTTCTTT. Translated, it gives CASSKNRGNTEAFF.

The gene calls are TRBV7-6 and TRBJ2-7, with 8 bases identical to TRBD1. The junction had 12 bases not matched to a gene; V was cut back by 6 bases and J by 5 bases. Per germline, CDR1 SGHVS and CDR2 FNYEAQ. The CDR3 runs 15 residues. This chain's CDR3 is CASSYQGARGDEQYF. The CDR3 DNA reads TGTGCCAGCAGTTACCAGGGGGCCCGCGGCGACGAGCAGTACTTC.

This clone was counted a single time. The gene calls are TRBV30 and TRBJ1-3, with TRBD1 matching 7 bases. The V gene's germline CDR1 is GTSNPN and CDR2 SVGIG (reference sequence). This CDR3 has 14 residues. CDR3 nucleotides: TGTGCTGTGTCAGAGGGACAGTCTGGAAACACCATATATTTT. Amino acids: CAVSEGQSGNTIYF.

The chain combines TRBV5-5 with TRBJ1-1, with D perhaps TRBD1 (5 bases). The CDR3 is 12 residues long. Trimming took off 0 bases at V and 11 bases at J, with 11 bases between the two ends. The germline gives CDR1 SGHKS, CDR2 YYEKEE (reference sequence). This chain's CDR3 is CASSLVGGTAFF. CDR3 nucleotide sequence: TGTGCCAGCAGCTTGGTGGGTGGGACGGCTTTCTTT.

This clone appeared once. Here the CDR3 DNA reads TGTCTGACAGGGGCCCGTGATACGCAGTATTTT. Translating it yields CLTGARDTQYF. The chain carries TRBV2 and TRBJ2-3, with 8 bases lining up with TRBD1. Germline CDR1 reads SNHLY; CDR2 reads FYNNEI. This CDR3 has 11 amino acids.

The chain is built from TRBV28 and TRBJ2-2; TRBD1 might be the D (7 bases). Germline CDR1 and CDR2: MDHEN and SYDVKM. This CDR3 comprises 15 residues. V lost 5 bases to trimming and J lost 4 bases, with 14 bases between them. For the CDR3, the DNA is TGTGCCAGCAGTCTACCAGGGGGAGGCACCGGGGAGCTGTTTTTT. This encodes CASSLPGGGTGELFF.

V usage is TRBV2 and J usage is TRBJ1-5; the D is unclear. Germline V gene lookup returns CDR1 SNHLY and CDR2 FYNNEI. V was cut by 3 bases and J by 3 bases, with 9 bases left in between. This CDR3 contains 14 residues. The CDR3 bases are TGTGCCAGCAGTGAGCGGGCGAACAATCAGCCCCAGCATTTT. Amino acid sequence: CASSERANNQPQHF.

This clone has just one count. The chain couples TRBV5-1 to TRBJ1-2; TRBD1 is a possible D gene (6 bases). There are 15 residues in the CDR3. Germline CDR1 and CDR2: SGHRS and YFSETQ. The V end lost 4 bases, the J end lost 0 bases, and 13 bases lay between the germline ends. The CDR3 is CASSQGSPANYGYTF. DNA for the CDR3: TGCGCCAGCAGCCAGGGGTCACCTGCTAACTATGGCTACACCTTC.

The CDR3 here is CASSLGKDGYTF. Here the CDR3 DNA reads TGTGCCAGCAGCTTGGGGAAGGATGGCTACACCTTC. The chain links TRBV5-6 to TRBJ1-2; D gene ambiguous. The CDR3 extends over 12 amino acids. Deletions cut 0 bases from V and 6 bases from J, with 6 bases between. Germline-derived CDR1 and CDR2 are SGHDT and YYEEEE. Full variable domain (missing parts from reference TRBV5-6 and TRBJ1-2): DAGVTQSPTHLIKTRGQQVTLRCSPKSGHDTVSWYQQALGQGPQFIFQYYEEEERQRGNFPDRFSGHQFPNYSSELNVNALLLGDSALYLCASSLGKDGYTFGSGTRLTVV.

This clone was observed a handful of times. The V gene is TRBV6-5, the J gene TRBJ2-7, with D unclear. The CDR3 contains 13 residues. Germline CDR1 and CDR2: MNHEY and SVGAGI. Trimming removed 0 bases from V and 5 bases from J, with 8 bases in between. CDR3 protein: CASSYSELNEQYF. The CDR3 DNA sequence: TGTGCCAGCAGTTACTCAGAGTTGAACGAGCAGTACTTC.

This sequence joins TRBV2 and TRBJ2-2; no clear D gene. The V end lost 6 bases, the J end lost 4 bases, and 12 bases lay between the germline ends. The length of the CDR3 is 14 residues. Germline CDR1 SNHLY, CDR2 FYNNEI. The CDR3 loop reads CASSATPSTGELFF. CDR3 coding DNA: TGTGCCAGCAGCGCTACCCCGAGCACCGGGGAGCTGTTTTTT. Based on the CDR3 plus reference TRBV2 and TRBJ2-2, the full variable domain is EPEVTQTPSHQVTQMGQEVILRCVPISNHLYFYWYRQILGQKVEFLVSFYNNEISEKSEIFDDQFSVERPDGSNFTLKIRSTKLEDSAMYFCASSATPSTGELFFGEGSRLTVL.

This clone was observed once. This chain connects TRBV6-5 to TRBJ2-3, with D possibly being TRBD1 (5 bases). The germline V gene encodes CDR1 MNHEY and CDR2 SVGAGI. This CDR3 has 13 residues. The ends were cut back, 9 bases at V and 4 bases at J, with 14 bases in the middle. CDR3 in amino acids: CASQGWAADTQYF. CDR3 bases: TGTGCCAGTCAGGGTTGGGCCGCAGATACGCAGTATTTT.

This chain uses TRBV7-6 with TRBJ1-1; D remains unclear. The CDR3 extends over 15 amino acids. Germline-derived CDR1 and CDR2 are SGHVS and FNYEAQ. The V end was cut by 0 bases, the J end by 1 base, with 9 bases between. In DNA form, the CDR3 reads TGTGCCAGCAGCTTAGCAGCCCACGCGAACACTGAAGCTTTCTTT. Translation gives CASSLAAHANTEAFF.

The CDR3 DNA sequence: TGTGCCAGCAGTGCGCGGGAAGGGTACAATGAGCAGTTCTTC. This gives the protein CASSAREGYNEQFF. The gene calls are TRBV2 and TRBJ2-1, with a weak D call TRBD2 (6 bases). CDR3 length equals 14 residues. V lost 4 bases, J lost 4 bases, and 11 bases lay in between. Germline CDR1 reads SNHLY; CDR2 reads FYNNEI.

The rearrangement links TRBV4-2 to TRBJ2-2, with TRBD2 matching over 8 bases. The CDR3 is 16 amino acids. Trimming at V came to 5 bases and at J to 6 bases, leaving 11 bases not matched to a gene. Germline V CDR1 and CDR2: LGHNA, YNFKEQ. The CDR3 region is CASSISPGREAGELFF. In DNA, the CDR3 is TGTGCCAGCAGCATCTCCCCAGGGCGGGAGGCCGGGGAGCTGTTTTTT.

The chain joins TRBV5-1 to TRBJ2-1, with a tentative D call TRBD1 (5 bases). CDR3 length: 12 amino acids. Germline CDR1 is SGHRS and CDR2 is YFSETQ. V was clipped by 4 bases and J by 12 bases, with 14 bases between them. CDR3 DNA: TGCGCCAGCAGCCCGGACACCCTCTCGCAGTTCTTC. Amino acid sequence: CASSPDTLSQFF.

The chain combines TRBV2 with TRBJ2-7, with TRBD1 matching 10 bases. Germline V gives CDR1 SNHLY, CDR2 FYNNEI. The CDR3 is 15 amino acids. The V gene end was trimmed by 6 bases and the J gene end by 0 bases; junction bases not matched to a gene: 5. The CDR3 DNA reads as TGTGCCAGCAGGAGATGGACAGGGGGCTCCTACGAGCAGTACTTC. Amino acid sequence: CASRRWTGGSYEQYF.

The chain uses TRBV16 and TRBJ2-7; 11 bases are shared with TRBD2. Germline CDR1 KGHSY, CDR2 FQNENV. After removal of 2 bases from V and 5 bases from J, the junction contained 5 bases not matched to a gene. CDR3 length: 15 residues. CDR3 sequence (DNA): TGTGCCAGCAGCCAACAGACTAGCGGGGTGAACGAGCAGTACTTC. The encoded protein is CASSQQTSGVNEQYF.

The V call is TRBV6-4, the J call TRBJ1-1; maybe TRBD1 (6 bases). Germline V gives CDR1 MRHNA, CDR2 SNTAGT. The CDR3 sequence is 16 residues long. Trimming took 3 bases from V and 4 from J, leaving 18 bases between them. CDR3 coding DNA: TGTGCCAGCAGTGAAAACGTGGGCAGGGGATCCACTGAAGCTTTCTTT. It specifies CASSENVGRGSTEAFF.

V and J are TRBV6-6 and TRBJ2-1; TRBD2 might be the D (7 bases). Germline V gene sequence: CDR1 MNHNY, CDR2 SVGAGI (reference sequence). The CDR3 is 13 amino acids. V lost 10 bases, J lost 5 bases, and 15 bases lay in between. The CDR3 coding sequence is TGTGCCACTTGGGGGGGGCTAAACAATGAGCAGTTCTTC. It encodes CATWGGLNNEQFF.

The V and J genes are TRBV11-2 and TRBJ1-1; D gene unclear. The V end was cut by 0 bases, the J end by 3 bases, with 5 bases between. Germline V gene data show CDR1 as SGHAT and CDR2 as FQNNGV. The CDR3 loop spans 13 amino acids. Here the CDR3 reads CASSLDLHTEAFF. The CDR3 bases are TGTGCCAGCAGCTTAGACTTACACACTGAAGCTTTCTTT.

This clone was observed once. V gene TRBV23-1 combines with J gene TRBJ1-5; 7 nucleotides line up with TRBD1. TRBV23-1 is known as an ORF, though its function is uncertain. This CDR3 is built from 22 residues. V lost 3 bases to trimming and J lost 6 bases; unmatched junction nucleotides: 29. Here the CDR3 reads CASSHPVEGAGDPISSLQPQHF. The CDR3 DNA reads as TGCGCCAGCAGTCATCCCGTGGAGGGGGCGGGGGACCCAATAAGCTCTCTTCAGCCCCAGCATTTT.

This clone occurred once. V and J are TRBV7-2 and TRBJ2-4, with 7 nucleotides matching TRBD2. Germline CDR1 is SGHTA and CDR2 is FQGNSA. Unmatched junction bases numbered 7, after V lost 5 bases and J lost 6 bases. This CDR3 is 14 amino acids long. CDR3 protein: CASSPPGGRNIQYF. CDR3 in DNA: TGTGCCAGCAGCCCCCCCGGCGGGAGAAACATTCAGTACTTC.

The chain employs TRBV6-5 and TRBJ2-1, with 7 bases fitting TRBD1. Germline V gene data show CDR1 as MNHEY and CDR2 as SVGAGI. Trimming cost V 4 bases and J 0 bases; bases outside gene matches: 6. The CDR3 consists of 16 residues. CDR3 protein: CASSWDRLSSYNEQFF. The CDR3 DNA sequence: TGTGCCAGCAGTTGGGACAGACTGAGCTCCTACAATGAGCAGTTCTTC.

This clone was seen once. The chain uses TRBV6-6 and TRBJ1-1; TRBD1 might be the D (6 bases). V was clipped by 2 bases and J by 1 base, with 11 bases between them. Germline values: CDR1 MNHNY, CDR2 SVGAGI (reference sequence). The CDR3 length is 15 residues. CDR3 sequence: CASSYPQGGNTEAFF. The CDR3 DNA sequence: TGTGCCAGCAGTTACCCCCAAGGGGGGAACACTGAAGCTTTCTTT.

The V call is TRBV28, the J call TRBJ1-4; D is ambiguous. Germline V lookup: CDR1 MDHEN, CDR2 SYDVKM. The CDR3 has 18 residues. Deletions cut 4 bases from V and 2 bases from J, with 20 bases between. The CDR3 coding sequence is TGTGCCAGCAGTTCGTCCGTCTTCCAAAGGGTCACTAATGAAAAACTGTTTTTT. Protein product: CASSSSVFQRVTNEKLFF.

This chain joins TRBV9 and TRBJ2-6; D unclear. V lost 4 bases to trimming and J lost 0 bases, with 8 bases between them. Germline V lookup: CDR1 SGDLS, CDR2 YYNGEE. The CDR3 spans 15 residues. In DNA, the CDR3 is TGTGCCAGCAGCTTTCAAGCCTCTGGGGCCAACGTCCTGACTTTC. Its translation is CASSFQASGANVLTF.

The chain joins TRBV11-2 to TRBJ2-5; a weak D match, TRBD2 (6 bases). Germline assignment: CDR1 SGHAT and CDR2 FQNNGV. This CDR3 is 16 amino acids long. Trimming stripped 5 bases from V and 5 bases from J, with 21 bases between. The CDR3 reads CASSHRGFELRETQYF. CDR3 sequence (DNA): TGTGCCAGCAGCCATCGGGGGTTTGAGTTGAGGGAGACCCAGTACTTC.

The chain is built from TRBV15 and TRBJ2-7; TRBD2 matches at 9 bases. The CDR3 contains 17 residues. In germline, CDR1 is LNHNV, CDR2 YYDKDF (reference sequence). Trimming cost V 0 bases and J 5 bases; bases outside gene matches: 11. The CDR3 spells CATSRDHGRLAVHEQYF. DNA for the CDR3: TGTGCCACCAGCAGAGATCACGGGCGACTAGCGGTCCACGAGCAGTACTTC.

V and J are TRBV7-3 and TRBJ2-1, with 9 bases that match TRBD2. CDR1 SGHTA and CDR2 FQGTGA come from the germline V gene. The CDR3 is 16 residues long. J gave up 6 bases and V 1 base, and 7 bases lay outside the gene matches. The CDR3 nucleotides are TGTGCCAGCAGCTTAATAGCGAGCGGGGGGTTCAATGAGCAGTTCTTC. Translated: CASSLIASGGFNEQFF.